This T cell receptor beta chain derives from a study of tumor-infiltrating lymphocytes in primary liver carcinoma. Overall study: Surgical resection was used to treat these primary liver carcinoma patients. Ranging in age from 30 to 69 years, the patients were men and women. Roughly 3.65 to 8 million productive TCRbeta reads came from each sample, comparable across tissue types.

On this clonotype: Its antigen is unidentified.

CDR1 and CDR2 (germline): MGHRA, YSYEKL. The CDR3 covers 15 residues. V lost 0 bases, J lost 5 bases, and 5 bases stayed unmatched. Both blood RNA, taken from unsorted whole blood, and germline DNA were extracted. Making TCR beta cDNA involved around 510 ng total RNA and a constant-region primer. Slightly modified ARM-PCR with three nested multiplex PCR rounds yielded TCR beta libraries. The first two PCR rounds used TRBV1-TRBV30 primers with a Cbeta primer, roughly 10 cycles each. MiXCR, applied by TCRdb to the multiplex PCR reads, yields one record per CDR3 protein. The table has about 180,000 distinct CDR3 sequences, roughly 60% seen once. Whole-study findings and limits: Tumor region pairs showed greater overlap than either tumor-adjacent or tumor-blood pairs did.

Sequencing input: peripheral blood. The chain combines TRBV4-1 with TRBJ2-5; TRBD1 matches at 8 bases. This sequence originates from a man in his forties with primary liver carcinoma and hepatitis B virus infection. CDR3 sequence (DNA): TGCGCCAGCAGCCAAGATCAGGGGGCGCGGGAGACCCAGTACTTC. It is translated as CASSQDQGARETQYF.